This T cell receptor beta chain was obtained from a study of cytomegalovirus exposure and HLA in healthy donors. Study findings and constraints: Later work showed greater clonal expansion in HLA-associated TCR beta chains than in equally common others. Donors were assumed by presence/absence analyses to have roughly uniform sequencing depth. HLA allele associations emerged for 16,951 TCR beta sequences in a later analysis, at 0.05 false discovery rate. A missense variant in DCLRE1C was later tied to TCR beta V- and J-gene trimming.

V shed 0 bases and J shed 0 bases, with 17 bases lying between them. Germline V lookup: CDR1 MNHEY, CDR2 SMNVEV (reference sequence). This CDR3 has 18 residues. This clone was recorded a few times. Its antigen remains unknown. The PCR ran on 60 Vbeta and 13 Jbeta primers. TCRdb's table, derived via immunoSEQ multiplex PCR, lists solely in-frame clones and lacks some. The sample lists about 180,000 clones; around three quarters were seen once. The chain is built from TRBV27 and TRBJ1-1; D is ambiguous. The sequencing input was PBMCs. This sequence was found in a man aged 35 to 55 in good health and CMV-seronegative. DNA of the CDR3: TGTGCCAGCAGTTTATCGGGCAGATCAGGCCTAATGAACACTGAAGCTTTCTTT. The encoded protein is CASSLSGRSGLMNTEAFF.